Listed below are T cell receptor beta chains from one sample, sequenced in a study of cytomegalovirus exposure and HLA in healthy donors. Here immunoSEQ multiplex PCR was the method, and the copy in TCRdb shows in-frame clones only, minus some. The top ten hold around 1.6% of the sample, which has about 150,000 clones, approximately 83% seen once. Specimen: PBMCs. These receptors all stem from a woman between 18 and 30 years old in good health and CMV-seronegative. CDR3s include the opening cysteine and the closing phenylalanine or tryptophan. The D gene is left open where the match is weak. Clone sizes are given selectively: once, few, many, or a class where the clone is expanded.

d_call: TRBD2
clone_size: .
v_call: TRBV11-3
j_call: TRBJ2-2
cdr3_aa: CASSTPERGTNTGELFF
cdr3_nt: TGTGCCAGCAGCACCCCTGAGCGGGGGACAAACACCGGGGAGCTGTTTTTT

d_call: TRBD1
clone_size: .
v_call: TRBV29-1
j_call: TRBJ1-2
cdr3_aa: CSVTPDRGYGYTF
cdr3_nt: TGCAGCGTCACGCCGGACAGGGGCTATGGCTACACCTTC

d_call: TRBD1
clone_size: .
v_call: TRBV28
j_call: TRBJ2-2
cdr3_aa: CASRRDRGPHTGELFF
cdr3_nt: TGTGCCAGCAGGAGGGACAGGGGGCCTCACACCGGGGAGCTGTTTTTT

d_call: TRBD1
clone_size: .
v_call: TRBV4-1
j_call: TRBJ1-5
cdr3_aa: CASSQAQGAYQPQHF
cdr3_nt: TGCGCCAGCAGCCAAGCCCAGGGGGCTTATCAGCCCCAGCATTTT

d_call: TRBD1
clone_size: .
v_call: TRBV6-1
j_call: TRBJ2-5
cdr3_aa: CASSADREETQYF
cdr3_nt: TGTGCCAGCAGTGCTGACAGGGAGGAGACCCAGTACTTC

d_call: .
clone_size: .
v_call: TRBV19
j_call: TRBJ1-5
cdr3_aa: CASSLPTRVQHF
cdr3_nt: TGTGCCAGTAGCCTACCAACCAGGGTCCAGCATTTT

d_call: TRBD2
clone_size: .
v_call: TRBV27
j_call: TRBJ2-1
cdr3_aa: CASRRSGGSYNEQFF
cdr3_nt: TGTGCCAGCAGGAGGAGCGGGGGCTCCTACAATGAGCAGTTCTTC

d_call: .
clone_size: .
v_call: TRBV5-8
j_call: TRBJ2-7
cdr3_aa: CASSSGGAGYEQYF
cdr3_nt: TGTGCCAGCAGCTCCGGGGGAGCGGGCTACGAGCAGTACTTC

d_call: .
clone_size: .
v_call: TRBV27
j_call: TRBJ2-7
cdr3_aa: CASSFRPGTYEQYF
cdr3_nt: TGTGCCAGCAGTTTCCGGCCGGGGACCTACGAGCAGTACTTC

d_call: TRBD2
clone_size: .
v_call: TRBV5-4
j_call: TRBJ2-1
cdr3_aa: CASSPGTSGAYNEQFF
cdr3_nt: TGTGCCAGCAGCCCTGGGACTAGCGGTGCCTACAATGAGCAGTTCTTC

d_call: TRBD1
clone_size: few
v_call: TRBV7-2
j_call: TRBJ2-1
cdr3_aa: CASSSLKGARAYNEQFF
cdr3_nt: TGTGCCAGCAGCTCTCTTAAGGGGGCAAGAGCCTACAATGAGCAGTTCTTC

d_call: .
clone_size: .
v_call: TRBV7-2
j_call: TRBJ2-5
cdr3_aa: CASSFWGPETQYF
cdr3_nt: TGTGCCAGCAGCTTCTGGGGCCCAGAGACCCAGTACTTC

d_call: .
clone_size: .
v_call: TRBV5-6
j_call: TRBJ1-4
cdr3_aa: CASTLTLRSEKLFF
cdr3_nt: TGTGCCAGCACCTTGACTTTGCGAAGTGAAAAACTGTTTTTT

d_call: TRBD1
clone_size: .
v_call: TRBV27
j_call: TRBJ2-7
cdr3_aa: CASSLIGTGSGEQYF
cdr3_nt: TGTGCCAGCAGTTTAATTGGGACAGGGAGCGGCGAGCAGTACTTC

d_call: .
clone_size: .
v_call: TRBV6-1
j_call: TRBJ1-2
cdr3_aa: CARSLGTNYGYTF
cdr3_nt: TGTGCCCGCTCCTTGGGCACTAACTATGGCTACACCTTC

d_call: .
clone_size: .
v_call: TRBV7-8
j_call: TRBJ2-3
cdr3_aa: CASSLEAGFTDTQYF
cdr3_nt: TGTGCCAGCAGCTTAGAGGCAGGGTTCACAGATACGCAGTATTTT

d_call: .
clone_size: .
v_call: TRBV2
j_call: TRBJ1-1
cdr3_aa: CASSTARGTEAFF
cdr3_nt: TGTGCCAGCAGTACGGCTCGGGGCACTGAAGCTTTCTTT

d_call: TRBD2
clone_size: once
v_call: TRBV6-5
j_call: TRBJ2-1
cdr3_aa: CASSSGTSGDREQFF
cdr3_nt: TGTGCCAGCAGTTCCGGGACTAGCGGGGATCGAGAGCAGTTCTTC

d_call: .
clone_size: .
v_call: TRBV7-3
j_call: TRBJ2-3
cdr3_aa: CASSLAATSTDTQYF
cdr3_nt: TGTGCCAGCAGCTTAGCGGCTACTAGCACAGATACGCAGTATTTT

d_call: .
clone_size: .
v_call: TRBV19
j_call: TRBJ2-4
cdr3_aa: CASSSAFLAKNIQYF
cdr3_nt: TGTGCCAGTAGTAGCGCGTTTTTAGCCAAAAACATTCAGTACTTC

d_call: .
clone_size: few
v_call: TRBV6-1
j_call: TRBJ1-3
cdr3_aa: CASSSDIARTIYF
cdr3_nt: TGTGCCAGCAGTTCTGACATCGCCCGAACCATATATTTT

d_call: TRBD1
clone_size: .
v_call: TRBV5-5
j_call: TRBJ1-4
cdr3_aa: CASSPGTGYGKLFF
cdr3_nt: TGTGCCAGCAGCCCCGGGACAGGGTATGGAAAACTGTTTTTT

d_call: .
clone_size: .
v_call: TRBV30
j_call: TRBJ1-1
cdr3_aa: CAWSAGLNTEAFF
cdr3_nt: TGTGCCTGGAGTGCGGGGTTGAACACTGAAGCTTTCTTT

d_call: .
clone_size: once
v_call: TRBV5-5
j_call: TRBJ1-3
cdr3_aa: CASTPSVGAFSGNTIYF
cdr3_nt: TGTGCCAGCACCCCCTCAGTTGGGGCGTTCTCTGGAAACACCATATATTTT

d_call: .
clone_size: few
v_call: TRBV5-1
j_call: TRBJ1-1
cdr3_aa: CASSLTAGGTEAFF
cdr3_nt: TGCGCCAGCAGCTTGACAGCCGGGGGCACTGAAGCTTTCTTT

d_call: .
clone_size: .
v_call: TRBV28
j_call: TRBJ1-2
cdr3_aa: CASSLSRTEGYTF
cdr3_nt: TGTGCCAGCAGTTTATCCCGGACAGAGGGCTACACCTTC

d_call: .
clone_size: .
v_call: TRBV7-9
j_call: TRBJ1-1
cdr3_aa: CASSFQGVEAFF
cdr3_nt: TGTGCCAGCAGCTTCCAGGGTGTTGAAGCTTTCTTT

d_call: .
clone_size: .
v_call: TRBV6-1
j_call: TRBJ1-5
cdr3_aa: CASSEPRGRSNQPQHF
cdr3_nt: TGTGCCAGCAGTGAGCCCCGAGGGAGAAGCAATCAGCCCCAGCATTTT

d_call: .
clone_size: .
v_call: TRBV11-3
j_call: TRBJ1-2
cdr3_aa: CASSFGDSIQGYTF
cdr3_nt: TGTGCCAGCAGCTTCGGCGACAGTATCCAGGGCTACACCTTC

d_call: TRBD1
clone_size: .
v_call: TRBV19
j_call: TRBJ1-5
cdr3_aa: CASSGQGRSNQPQHF
cdr3_nt: TGTGCCAGTAGTGGACAGGGCAGGAGCAATCAGCCCCAGCATTTT

d_call: TRBD2
clone_size: .
v_call: TRBV6-1
j_call: TRBJ2-7
cdr3_aa: CASSLLAGSEQYF
cdr3_nt: TGTGCCAGCAGCTTACTAGCGGGTAGTGAGCAGTACTTC

d_call: .
clone_size: .
v_call: TRBV2
j_call: TRBJ1-1
cdr3_aa: CASSEEGHPNTEAFF
cdr3_nt: TGTGCCAGCAGTGAAGAGGGACACCCAAACACTGAAGCTTTCTTT

d_call: TRBD1
clone_size: few
v_call: TRBV4-1
j_call: TRBJ1-3
cdr3_aa: CASSRTTGEGTGNTIYF
cdr3_nt: TGCGCCAGCAGTCGGACGACAGGGGAGGGGACTGGAAACACCATATATTTT

d_call: .
clone_size: .
v_call: TRBV9
j_call: TRBJ1-3
cdr3_aa: CASSVGGARSGNTIYF
cdr3_nt: TGTGCCAGCAGCGTAGGAGGAGCGAGGTCTGGAAACACCATATATTTT

d_call: TRBD2
clone_size: .
v_call: TRBV28
j_call: TRBJ2-1
cdr3_aa: CASSPGTSAEQFF
cdr3_nt: TGTGCCAGCAGCCCCGGGACTAGCGCCGAGCAGTTCTTC

d_call: TRBD1
clone_size: few
v_call: TRBV29-1
j_call: TRBJ1-1
cdr3_aa: CSVEGVEGANTEAFF
cdr3_nt: TGCAGCGTTGAAGGTGTCGAGGGGGCCAACACTGAAGCTTTCTTT

d_call: .
clone_size: .
v_call: TRBV28
j_call: TRBJ1-5
cdr3_aa: CASSSYQPQHF
cdr3_nt: TGTGCCAGCAGTTCTTATCAGCCCCAGCATTTT

d_call: TRBD1
clone_size: .
v_call: TRBV19
j_call: TRBJ1-1
cdr3_aa: CASTDAENWQGGTEAFF
cdr3_nt: TGTGCCAGTACCGATGCAGAGAACTGGCAGGGGGGCACTGAAGCTTTCTTT

d_call: .
clone_size: .
v_call: TRBV11-2
j_call: TRBJ1-1
cdr3_aa: CASRWTRDTEAFF
cdr3_nt: TGTGCCAGCAGGTGGACTAGGGACACTGAAGCTTTCTTT

d_call: .
clone_size: .
v_call: TRBV29-1
j_call: TRBJ1-2
cdr3_aa: CSVTPRRGPRGRDGYTF
cdr3_nt: TGCAGCGTTACCCCTCGGCGGGGCCCCCGGGGACGAGATGGCTACACCTTC

d_call: .
clone_size: .
v_call: TRBV6-4
j_call: TRBJ1-2
cdr3_aa: CASSESGSNYGYTF
cdr3_nt: TGTGCCAGCAGTGAGTCCGGGTCTAACTATGGCTACACCTTC

d_call: .
clone_size: .
v_call: TRBV9
j_call: TRBJ2-2
cdr3_aa: CASRPPSNTGELFF
cdr3_nt: TGTGCCAGCAGACCCCCTTCGAACACCGGGGAGCTGTTTTTT

d_call: .
clone_size: few
v_call: TRBV5-6
j_call: TRBJ1-2
cdr3_aa: CASSSGLANYGYTF
cdr3_nt: TGTGCCAGCAGCTCAGGACTAGCTAACTATGGCTACACCTTC

d_call: .
clone_size: .
v_call: TRBV27
j_call: TRBJ2-2
cdr3_aa: CASSFLGSGAGELFF
cdr3_nt: TGTGCCAGCAGTTTTTTGGGGTCCGGGGCCGGGGAGCTGTTTTTT

d_call: .
clone_size: .
v_call: TRBV29-1
j_call: TRBJ1-2
cdr3_aa: CSVDRVGGYTF
cdr3_nt: TGCAGCGTTGACAGGGTTGGGGGCTACACCTTC